Shown below are 29 T cell receptor beta chains from a single sample sequenced in a study of tumor and adjacent non-tumor tissue in lung cancer. This sample's RNA came from whole unsorted tissue. The library came from three nested PCR rounds adapted from ARM-PCR protocols. One entry per CDR3 protein, called by TCRdb with MiXCR from the multiplex PCR reads. Of around 210,000 distinct CDR3 sequences listed, about two thirds were seen once; the top ten hold about 23%. The sample taken for sequencing was lung tumor tissue. All receptors derive from a man in his sixties with non-small cell lung cancer.

Comments on this clonotype: A much larger clonotype is one base distant, so this may be a read error. The CDR3 loop is CACSWEGETEYF. The CDR3 coding sequence is TGTGCCTGTTCGTGGGAGGGAGAGACCGAGTACTTC. The genes are TRBV6-2 or TRBV6-3 and TRBJ2-5, with TRBD2 matching 7 bases. The CDR3 is made up of 12 amino acids. Germline V gene data show CDR1 as MNHEY and CDR2 as SVGEGT.

Concerning this clonotype itself: A much more abundant neighbour one base away suggests this may be a read error. The chain carries TRBV20-1 and TRBJ2-1; a weak D match, TRBD2 (5 bases). The CDR3 has 13 residues. Per germline, CDR1 DFQATT and CDR2 SNEGSKA (reference sequence). The V end lost 6 bases, the J end lost 8 bases, and 17 bases lay between the germline ends. The CDR3: CSASPSGVDEQFF. CDR3 coding DNA: TGCAGTGCCTCCCCGTCCGGGGTGGATGAGCAGTTCTTC.

The V call is TRBV11-2, the J call TRBJ2-7; 9 nucleotides line up with TRBD2. The CDR3 sequence is 16 residues long. V shed 4 bases and J 3 bases; nucleotides not matched to a gene: 10. Germline V gene lookup returns CDR1 SGHAT and CDR2 FQNNGV. The CDR3 reads CASSSGTSPYHYEQYF. CDR3 bases: TGTGCCAGCAGCTCCGGGACTAGCCCCTACCACTACGAGCAGTACTTC.

This clonotype occurred a few times. V is TRBV5-4 and J is TRBJ2-2, with 10 bases identical to TRBD2. The germline CDR1 and CDR2 sequences are SGHNT and YYREEE (reference sequence). Trimming took 5 bases from V and 3 from J; bases not matched to a gene: 4. The CDR3 extends over 15 amino acids. The CDR3 nucleotides read TGTGCCAGCAGTCGGACTAGCGGATACACCGGGGAGCTGTTTTTT. This encodes CASSRTSGYTGELFF.

This clonotype has just a few counts. The chain is built from TRBV6-1 and TRBJ1-5, with 7 bases identical to TRBD1. CDR3 length: 16 amino acids. With V trimmed by 5 bases and J by 1 base, 8 bases remained unmatched. From germline, CDR1 is MNHNS and CDR2 SASEGT. CDR3 loop: CASSSRQGLSNQPQHF. In DNA, the CDR3 is TGTGCCAGCAGTTCTCGACAGGGACTGAGCAATCAGCCCCAGCATTTT.

This clonotype was observed a few times. CDR3 sequence: CASARDRGTDTQYF. CDR3 in DNA: TGTGCCAGCGCGCGGGACAGGGGCACAGATACGCAGTATTTT. The chain has TRBV6-5 and TRBJ2-3, with 9 positions matching TRBD1. CDR1 and CDR2 (germline): MNHEY, SVGAGI. The CDR3 length is 14 residues. J was trimmed by 1 base and V by 8 bases; bases with no gene match: 4.

The rearrangement joins TRBV6-2 or TRBV6-3 to TRBJ2-1, with D possibly being TRBD2 (6 bases). Trimming took off 10 bases at V and 15 bases at J, with 19 bases between the two ends. Germline assignment: CDR1 MNHEY and CDR2 SVGEGT. This CDR3 region has 11 residues. DNA of the CDR3: TGTGCCACTACGGCGGGGCTAGCAGTGTTCTTC. It translates to CATTAGLAVFF.

This clonotype was counted once. Lacking the conserved final phenylalanine or tryptophan, this CDR3 likely reflects a read error. No DNA is shown, since the ends of the CDR3 on it are uncertain; the CDR3 is the one TCRdb lists. V and J are TRBV29-1 and TRBJ1-5; TRBD1 reflects the table's D call only, with no check against the DNA. The CDR3 is 12 amino acids long, termini counted. CDR1 and CDR2 from the germline V gene are SQVTM and ANQGSEA. The CDR3 sequence is CSATGGVQPQDL.

This chain links TRBV2 with TRBJ2-2, with 7 bases lining up with TRBD1. Germline-derived CDR1 and CDR2 are SNHLY and FYNNEI. This CDR3 has 15 residues. V lost 6 bases to trimming and J lost 2 bases; unmatched junction nucleotides: 6. In nucleotides, the CDR3 is TGTGCCAGCAGAGAGACAGGGTTAAACACCGGGGAGCTGTTTTTT. Translation: CASRETGLNTGELFF.

Turning to this clonotype: Possible read error: a much larger clone is one base away. Since no conserved phenylalanine or tryptophan closes the CDR3, a read error is the likely cause. The chain joins TRBV10-2 to TRBJ2-3; D unresolved. The length of the CDR3 is 16 residues. Germline CDR1 reads WSHSY; CDR2 reads SAAADI. The V gene lost 2 bases and the J gene lost 2 bases, with 14 bases spanning the gap. CDR3 protein: CASSERSGTFTDTQYS. The DNA of the CDR3 is TGCGCCAGCAGTGAGCGCTCAGGCACCTTCACAGATACGCAGTATTCT.

This clonotype was counted ten times or more. Sequence at one end of the junction differs from germline and may be a read error. The gene calls are TRBV6-1 and TRBJ2-7, with D perhaps being TRBD1 or TRBD2 (6 bases each). This CDR3 comprises 9 residues. Germline values: CDR1 MNHNS, CDR2 SASEGT. CDR3 sequence: CATRGLRDF. CDR3 DNA sequence: TGTGCCACCCGGGGGCTTAGGGACTTC.

For this clonotype: Just one base apart from a much larger clone, this may be a read error. The chain links TRBV11-3 to TRBJ2-7; TRBD1 or TRBD2 may be the D gene (5 bases each). Germline loops: CDR1 SGHNT, CDR2 YENEEA. CDR3 length: 14 amino acids. The germline V and J ends were trimmed by 5 bases and 0 bases, with 11 bases remaining between them. CDR3 protein: CASSLGRTSYEQYF. The CDR3, as DNA: TGTGCCAGCAGCCTGGGACGGACCTCCTACGAGCAGTACTTC.

This clonotype showed up just a few times. The J gene is TRBJ2-2, the V gene TRBV4-1, with a weak D call TRBD2 (6 bases). Germline values: CDR1 MGHRA, CDR2 YSYEKL. Between the trimmed V and J ends, which lost 3 bases and 6 bases, there was a span of 17 bases. CDR3 length: 16 residues. The CDR3: CASSQMPRGGPGELFF. The CDR3 DNA is TGCGCCAGCAGCCAGATGCCGCGGGGAGGCCCCGGGGAGCTGTTTTTT.

On this clonotype itself: A junction end diverges from the germline sequence, so it may reflect a read error. The V gene is TRBV12-3 or TRBV12-4, the J gene TRBJ1-6, with D tentatively TRBD1 (5 bases). The CDR3 loop spans 13 amino acids. CDR3 sequence: CASRVGANLPIHF. As DNA, the CDR3 is TGTGCAAGCAGAGTCGGGGCTAATTTACCCATCCACTTT.

Points on this clonotype: One base away lies a much larger clone, so this may be a sequencing read error. The rearrangement links TRBV24-1 to TRBJ2-7, with 8 bases aligning to TRBD1. V dropped 3 bases and J dropped 4; count of bases not matched to a gene: 7. This CDR3 spans 15 amino acids. Germline CDR1 KGHDR, CDR2 SFDVKD. The CDR3 DNA sequence: TGTGCCACCAGTGATCCTCAGGGACAGGTATACGAGCAGTACTTC. This translates into CATSDPQGQVYEQYF.

As regards this clonotype: One junction end disagrees with the germline gene, perhaps due to a read error. The V gene is TRBV14, the J gene TRBJ1-1, with 7 bases lining up with TRBD1. The CDR3 spans 14 residues. Germline V gene data show CDR1 as SGHDN and CDR2 as FVKESK. CDR3 amino acids: CVSSRGRGRNEAFF. Here the CDR3 DNA reads TGTGTCAGCAGCCGAGGGAGGGGGCGGAACGAAGCTTTCTTT.

This clonotype has only one observation. The rearrangement links TRBV29-1 to TRBJ2-2; no firm D call. Germline V gene data show CDR1 as SQVTM and CDR2 as ANQGSEA. This CDR3 spans 14 amino acids. V lost 5 bases and J lost 1, with 11 bases in between. The CDR3: CSVQGQVNTGELFF. The CDR3 DNA reads as TGCAGCGTTCAAGGGCAAGTGAACACCGGGGAGCTGTTTTTT.

This clonotype has only one observation. The conserved closing phenylalanine or tryptophan is absent in this CDR3, likely reflecting a read error. V is TRBV29-1 and J is TRBJ2-7; TRBD2 matches at 8 bases. The CDR3 sequence is 13 residues long. Germline CDR1 is SQVTM and CDR2 is ANQGSEA. Losses at the gene ends were 6 bases for V and 6 bases for J; bases not matched to a gene: 10. The CDR3 DNA follows: TGCAGCGTAACGGTAGCGGGAACCTGCGAGCAGTACATC. This sequence encodes CSVTVAGTCEQYI.

Worth noting for this clonotype: A read error may produce the germline difference seen at one junction end. This chain links TRBV4-2 with TRBJ1-4, with D possibly matching TRBD1 (6 bases). The germline gives CDR1 LGHNA, CDR2 YNFKEQ. The CDR3 consists of 14 residues. CDR3 sequence reads: CASGTEGVNEKLLF. CDR3 sequence (DNA): TGTGCCAGCGGTACGGAGGGGGTTAATGAAAAACTGCTTTTT.

With respect to this clonotype: A much larger clone lies one base from this, so it may be a read error. The chain carries TRBV12-3 or TRBV12-4 and TRBJ2-2, with D tentatively TRBD2 (6 bases). This CDR3 has 14 amino acids. The CDR3 DNA reads as TGTGCCAGCAAGCAGGGTACGAACACCGGGGGGCTGTTTTTT. Translating it yields CASKQGTNTGGLFF.

The chain combines TRBV5-1 with TRBJ2-3, with 12 bases lining up with TRBD2. After removal of 4 bases from V and 6 bases from J, the junction contained 9 bases not matched to a gene. Per germline, CDR1 SGHRS and CDR2 YFSETQ. This CDR3 has 16 residues. CDR3: CASSVGTSGLGDTQYF. The CDR3 nucleotides read TGCGCCAGCAGCGTCGGGACTAGCGGGCTTGGGGATACGCAGTATTTT.

Remarks on this clonotype: A clone one base away is much larger, so this may be a read error. This CDR3 reads CPSSLRGIGNQPQHF. The CDR3 DNA reads as TGTCCCAGCAGTCTGAGGGGGATCGGCAATCAGCCCCAGCATTTT. This sequence joins TRBV6-5 and TRBJ1-5; TRBD1 might be the D (6 bases). The CDR3 length is 15 residues. The germline V gene has CDR1 MNHEY and CDR2 SVGAGI.

Comments on this clonotype: This may be a read error: a much more frequent sequence differs by one nucleotide. This rearrangement joins TRBV4-3 to TRBJ2-2; D may match TRBD1 or TRBD2 (6 bases each). The CDR3 loop spans 15 amino acids. Trimming took 1 base from V and 3 from J, leaving 9 bases between them. Germline loops: CDR1 LGHNA, CDR2 YSLEER. CDR3 loop: CASSQGGAYTGELFF. The CDR3 DNA reads TGCGCCAGCAGCCAAGGGGGGGCGTACACCGGGGAGCTGTTTTTT.

V gene TRBV28 combines with J gene TRBJ1-5; a weak D match, TRBD1 (6 bases). Per the germline V gene, CDR1 is MDHEN and CDR2 is SYDVKM. The CDR3 length is 15 residues. V was cut by 7 bases and J by 2 bases, with 15 bases left in between. The CDR3 nucleotides are TGTGCCAGCATTTTCGGGGGGCGTCGCAATCAGCCCCAGCATTTT. Translated, it gives CASIFGGRRNQPQHF.

CDR3 residues: CRVSRTGQETQYF. CDR3 coding DNA: TGCAGAGTCTCGCGGACAGGGCAAGAGACCCAGTACTTC. The chain has TRBV20-1 and TRBJ2-5; 8 bases map to TRBD1. This CDR3 spans 13 amino acids. CDR1 DFQATT and CDR2 SNEGSKA come from the germline V gene (reference sequence).

On this clonotype itself: A read error may account for a junction end that differs from germline. The chain links TRBV7-9 to TRBJ2-7; D is possibly TRBD2 (5 bases). Germline values: CDR1 SEHNR, CDR2 FQNEAQ (reference sequence). The CDR3 consists of 15 residues. The CDR3 coding sequence is TGTACCAGCAGCCCCCAAGATTCGACATGGGAGAAGCAGTACTTC. Amino acid sequence: CTSSPQDSTWEKQYF.

The chain is built from TRBV6-6 and TRBJ2-2; perhaps TRBD1 as D (5 bases). This CDR3 comprises 15 residues. The V end was cut by 6 bases, the J end by 6 bases, with 17 bases between. CDR1 and CDR2 (germline): MNHNY, SVGAGI (reference sequence). The CDR3 protein is CASSLLDMGSGELFF. The CDR3 DNA reads TGTGCCAGCAGCCTCCTGGACATGGGGTCCGGGGAGCTGTTTTTT.

In DNA form, the CDR3 reads TGTGCCAGCAGACCCAGGGGGTTGCGCGAGCAGTACTTC. Residues: CASRPRGLREQYF. This chain joins TRBV6-1 and TRBJ2-7; TRBD1 matches at 7 bases. V lost 6 bases, J lost 6 bases, and 8 bases stayed unmatched. The germline V gene encodes CDR1 MNHNS and CDR2 SASEGT. The CDR3 consists of 13 residues.

This chain joins TRBV28 and TRBJ1-1; D is possibly TRBD1 (6 bases). Germline V gene lookup returns CDR1 MDHEN and CDR2 SYDVKM. V was trimmed by 7 bases and J by 1 base, leaving 16 bases between them. The CDR3 extends over 15 amino acids. CDR3: CASNSAQGGNTEAFF. As DNA, the CDR3 is TGTGCCAGCAATTCCGCACAGGGAGGGAACACTGAAGCTTTCTTT.